The source of this TCR beta chain is a study of identifying expanded T cells in peripheral blood (dated by TCRdb to the late 2010s). In the study overall: Four technical replicates, made by sequencing separate aliquots from the same pool of genomic DNA, were compared pairwise.

TCRbeta CDR3 regions were profiled with the immunoSEQ Assay using bias-controlled multiplex PCR amplification of genomic DNA. On the study's bioinformatics: To quantify the absolute abundance of each unique TCRbeta CDR3 region, the sequences were collapsed and filtered. Differential abundance was assessed using a binomial (Fisher-equivalent) model and a beta-binomial model in which time-dependent variance fitted from healthy donors was added. Clones with fewer than 5 combined templates were removed, and a clone was called differentially abundant if the clone's Benjamini-Hochberg FDR was below 0.01. Using the form v = (b*log(k)+a)^2, the beta-binomial variance was modeled as a function of the total template count across the two samples. TCRdb took this table from immuneACCESS and kept in-frame rearrangements with V and J called. Such tables lack part of the clones; where checked against another copy, unresolved V genes explain under half of the gap, and the rest is unexplained. That table gives V, J and clone size, and the DNA gave D and trimming. This sample is represented by about 100,000 clones; over 75% of them were singletons. The leading ten clones occupy approximately 5.7% of the sample.

Notes on this clone: Its target antigen remains unknown. No clone much larger than this one lies a single base away; base qualities are absent.

CDR1 and CDR2, looked up from the germline V gene (reference sequence), are SGHKS and YYEKEE. Measured from the cysteine to the phenylalanine, the CDR3 is 16 residues long. Only CDR3 DNA remains: 48 bases, in frame from the first base. The junction shows trimming of 1 base on V and 1 base on J, plus 14 bases between the germline ends. The paper's findings and limits, for the study overall: For all healthy donors, the variance in clone template counts between two-week samples rose significantly as total template count increased. The authors expected biological variance in healthy repertoires might increase further over much longer intervals such as months to years. The binomial model flagged roughly 1.2 differentially abundant clones between technical replicates but around 15 over approximately 2 weeks and 19 over around 4 weeks. Both the number of clones called differentially abundant and the false-positive rate were significantly reduced by the beta-binomial model across all healthy-donor time intervals.

No immune events such as infections were documented for the healthy donors during the collection period. Blood repertoires from healthy donors were used as a training cohort for calibrating time-dependent variance in a beta-binomial model of differential abundance of T-cell clones. The training cohort was composed of 10 or so healthy donors, 3 female and 7 male. On average the donors were 43 years old, and their ages spanned 29 to 64 years. Whole blood was collected from each healthy donor at three time points spaced around two weeks apart and obtained from a commercial supplier. For immunosequencing, genomic DNA was extracted from unsorted whole blood.

Input material: blood. This TCR derives from a person between 18 and 75 years old in good health. Recombination joined TRBV5-5 with TRBJ1-2, and perhaps TRBD1 as D gene, on 5 matching bases. The nucleotide sequence is TGTGCCAGCAGCTTGTTAGGGACCGGGGGTAACTATGGCTACACCTTC. This translates into CASSLLGTGGNYGYTF.